This is a list of T cell receptor beta chains from one sample in a study of OX40 agonist ivuxolimab in advanced cancers. Repertoires were generated with immunoSEQ multiplex PCR, while TCRdb's copy carries only in-frame clones and drops some. Here the sample spans about 53,000 clones, more than 80% being singletons. Sequences were derived from CD4+ or CD8+ T cells sorted from blood, sampled in a trial of the OX40 agonist ivuxolimab. The source of these receptors is an adult with an advanced solid tumor such as melanoma, head and neck, liver or kidney cancer. The CDR3 runs from the conserved cysteine through the conserved F or W. The order of the fields is J gene, V gene, clone size, D gene, CDR3 DNA, CDR3 protein. The D gene is left open where the match is weak. Not all rows give a size; the values are once, few, many and, for expanded clones, a class.

TRBJ1-2,TRBV19,few,NA,TGTGCCACCTCCCCCGGGGGGGAACCGAACTATGGCTACACCTTC,CATSPGGEPNYGYTF
TRBJ1-3,TRBV5-4,NA,NA,TGTGCCAGCAGCTTGGAGGGGGGGAGTTACTCTGGAAACACCATATATTTT,CASSLEGGSYSGNTIYF
TRBJ1-4,TRBV28,NA,NA,TGTGCCAGCAGTCGACAGGTGGGAGAAAAACTGTTTTTT,CASSRQVGEKLFF
TRBJ2-6,TRBV7-2,NA,NA,TGTGCCAGCAGCTTAGTATCCGGGCCTGGGGCCAACGTCCTGACTTTC,CASSLVSGPGANVLTF
TRBJ2-7,TRBV4-1,NA,TRBD2,TGCGCCAGCAGCCGAGGGGCTAGCGGGAGCCGCTCCTACGAGCAGTACTTC,CASSRGASGSRSYEQYF
TRBJ1-2,TRBV18,NA,NA,TGTGCCAGCTCCCGCGGGGGGCTGACGTATGGCTACACCTTC,CASSRGGLTYGYTF
TRBJ2-4,TRBV2,NA,NA,TGTGCCAGCAGTGAAATTTTGCTAGCCAAAAACATTCAGTACTTC,CASSEILLAKNIQYF
TRBJ1-6,TRBV18,NA,TRBD1,TGTGCCAGCTCCTCATTCGGACAGGGAAGCTCCTATAATTCACCCCTCCACTTT,CASSSFGQGSSYNSPLHF
TRBJ1-2,TRBV7-8,NA,NA,TGTGCCAGCAGCCGTGCCCGGACAACTTATGGCTACACCTTC,CASSRARTTYGYTF
TRBJ2-1,TRBV7-8,NA,TRBD2,TGTGCCAGCAGCCCTTTAGCGGGAGTCCACAATGAGCAGTTCTTC,CASSPLAGVHNEQFF
TRBJ2-5,TRBV4-1,NA,NA,TGCGCCAGCAGCCTATTAGTGACAGGCATGGTGGGGACCCAGTACTTC,CASSLLVTGMVGTQYF
TRBJ2-3,TRBV7-2,NA,TRBD1,TGTGCCAGCAGCCCCTCTTGGGCAGGGGGCGCAGATACGCAGTATTTT,CASSPSWAGGADTQYF
TRBJ1-2,TRBV10-3,NA,NA,TGTGCCATCAGGAAGGGACAAGGAGACTATGGCTACACCTTC,CAIRKGQGDYGYTF
TRBJ1-4,TRBV7-8,NA,NA,TGTGCCAGCAGCTTACTCGTGTCAACTAATGAAAAACTGTTTTTT,CASSLLVSTNEKLFF
TRBJ2-7,TRBV6-6,NA,TRBD1,TGTGCCAGCAGTTACCGACAGGGGGCGAGGGACGAGCAGTACTTC,CASSYRQGARDEQYF
TRBJ2-5,TRBV7-3,NA,TRBD2,TGTGCCAGCAGCCGCAGCGGGGGAGAGACCCAGTACTTC,CASSRSGGETQYF
TRBJ1-3,TRBV9,once,NA,TGTGCCAGCAGCGTAGGGGGGACTGGAAACACCATATATTTT,CASSVGGTGNTIYF
TRBJ2-3,TRBV11-2,once,NA,TGTGCCAGCAGCTTAGATCTGGTTAGAACAGATACGCAGTATTTT,CASSLDLVRTDTQYF
TRBJ1-1,TRBV19,NA,TRBD1,TGTGCCAGCCATAAGACAGGGGCCTCGAACACTGAAGCTTTCTTT,CASHKTGASNTEAFF
TRBJ2-7,TRBV11-2,NA,NA,TGTGCCAGCCGAGCCGGGAGCTCCTACGAGCAGTACTTC,CASRAGSSYEQYF
TRBJ1-1,TRBV9,NA,NA,TGTGCCAGCAGCGTAGATATCCTTCGGGGGACTGAAGCTTTCTTT,CASSVDILRGTEAFF
TRBJ2-5,TRBV9,NA,TRBD1,TGTGCCAGCAGCGTAGGGGGAACAGGGGCAGAGACCCAGTACTTC,CASSVGGTGAETQYF
TRBJ2-1,TRBV9,NA,TRBD2,TGTGCCAGCAGCGTTAGCGGGAGAAGTGTTGGCAATGAGCAGTTCTTC,CASSVSGRSVGNEQFF
TRBJ2-6,TRBV19,NA,NA,TGTGCCAGTATGAATGAAGACTCTGGGGCCAACGTCCTGACTTTC,CASMNEDSGANVLTF
TRBJ2-2,TRBV5-1,NA,NA,TGCGCCAGCAGCCCGGACAGCAACACCGGGGAGCTGTTTTTT,CASSPDSNTGELFF
TRBJ2-2,TRBV7-6,once,NA,TGTGCCAGCACCACCAACGCGGGGGCCCACACCGGGGAGCTGTTTTTT,CASTTNAGAHTGELFF
TRBJ2-7,TRBV28,few,NA,TGTGCCAGCAGTCTTCTGACAATGTGGACAAGAGCGAACGAGCAGTACTTC,CASSLLTMWTRANEQYF
TRBJ1-6,TRBV28,few,NA,TGTGCCAGCAGAAGCACAGGTCAGAATTCACCCCTCCACTTT,CASRSTGQNSPLHF
TRBJ1-1,TRBV30,NA,TRBD1,TGTGCCTGGAGTGACAGGGGGCGCCAAACTGAAGCTTTCTTT,CAWSDRGRQTEAFF
TRBJ1-6,TRBV7-8,NA,NA,TGTGCCAGCAGCCCCCCAGACTCACCCCTCCACTTT,CASSPPDSPLHF
TRBJ2-3,TRBV18,NA,NA,TGTGCCAGCTCACCACGCACAGATACGCAGTATTTT,CASSPRTDTQYF
TRBJ1-1,TRBV4-3,NA,NA,TGCGCCAGCAGCCAAGAGTTGGGTGGATACACTGAAGCTTTCTTT,CASSQELGGYTEAFF
TRBJ2-2,TRBV28,NA,TRBD1,TGTGCCAGCAGTCGCGACAGGGTCACCGGGGAGCTGTTTTTT,CASSRDRVTGELFF
TRBJ2-1,TRBV11-2,few,TRBD2,TGTGCCAGCAGCTTAGGATTAGCGGGAGGGCCTGACAATGAGCAGTTCTTC,CASSLGLAGGPDNEQFF
TRBJ2-2,TRBV10-3,NA,TRBD1,TGTGCCATCAGTGAGGCACAGGGGCGGACCGGGGAGCTGTTTTTT,CAISEAQGRTGELFF
TRBJ2-1,TRBV5-1,NA,NA,TGCGCCAGCAGCCTCCGGACAGAGCAGTTCTTC,CASSLRTEQFF
TRBJ1-1,TRBV6-5,NA,TRBD1,TGTGCCAGCAGTTACTCTCCAGGGGGGGACACTGAAGCTTTCTTT,CASSYSPGGDTEAFF
TRBJ1-3,TRBV4-3,NA,NA,TGCGCCAGCAGCCAACATAATACAGGGTACGGAAACACCATATATTTT,CASSQHNTGYGNTIYF
TRBJ1-4,TRBV5-4,NA,TRBD1,TGTGCCAGCAGCCGAGCCGGGACAGTGAATGAAAAACTGTTTTTT,CASSRAGTVNEKLFF
TRBJ2-7,TRBV7-2,NA,NA,TGTGCCAGCAGCTTTAGCAGGGGGGACTACGAGCAGTACTTC,CASSFSRGDYEQYF
TRBJ1-1,TRBV9,NA,NA,TGTGCCAGCAGCGTAGCGTTGGCGAACACTGAAGCTTTCTTT,CASSVALANTEAFF
TRBJ2-7,TRBV15,NA,NA,TGTGCCACCAGCAGGACGGGAACCTACGAGCAGTACTTC,CATSRTGTYEQYF
TRBJ1-1,TRBV5-1,few,TRBD1,TGCGCCAGCAGCTCCACGGAGGGGGCCTGGGTAATGAACACTGAAGCTTTCTTT,CASSSTEGAWVMNTEAFF
TRBJ1-2,TRBV6-5,few,TRBD1,TGTGCCAGCAGTTCCTCAGGGGGCAAAACCTTC,CASSSSGGKTF
TRBJ2-1,TRBV19,few,NA,TGTGCCAGTAGTGGCTCCTACAATGAGCAGTTCTTC,CASSGSYNEQFF
TRBJ1-1,TRBV9,NA,NA,TGTGCCAGCGGCGTAGGTGTGAACACTGAAGCTTTCTTT,CASGVGVNTEAFF
TRBJ2-5,TRBV5-6,few,TRBD1,TGTGCCAGCAGCTTGGAGAGGGACAGGGAGGAGGAGACCCAGTACTTC,CASSLERDREEETQYF
TRBJ1-4,TRBV19,NA,NA,TGTGCCAGTAATCAGGGTGGAGTGGCTAATGAAAAACTGTTTTTT,CASNQGGVANEKLFF
TRBJ2-7,TRBV14,NA,TRBD1,TGTGCCAGCAGCCAAGCGGGACAGAGAAACTACGAGCAGTACTTC,CASSQAGQRNYEQYF
TRBJ1-1,TRBV6-1,NA,NA,TGTGCCAGTTCGGGGGGCGGTGACACTGAAGCTTTCTTT,CASSGGGDTEAFF
TRBJ2-2,TRBV11-2,NA,TRBD2,TGTGCCAGCAGCATACTAGCGGCGAACACCGGGGAGCTGTTTTTT,CASSILAANTGELFF